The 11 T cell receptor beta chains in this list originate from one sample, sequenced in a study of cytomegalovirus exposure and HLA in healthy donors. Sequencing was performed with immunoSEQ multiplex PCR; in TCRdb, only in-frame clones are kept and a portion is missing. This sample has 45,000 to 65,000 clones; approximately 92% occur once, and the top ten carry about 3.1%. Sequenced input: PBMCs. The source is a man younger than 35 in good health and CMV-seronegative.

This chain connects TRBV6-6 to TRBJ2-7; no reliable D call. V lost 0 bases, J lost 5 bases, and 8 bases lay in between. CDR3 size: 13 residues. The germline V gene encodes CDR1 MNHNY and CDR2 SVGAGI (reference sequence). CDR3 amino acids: CASSYSVRDEQYF. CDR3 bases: TGTGCCAGCAGTTACTCAGTCCGCGACGAGCAGTACTTC.

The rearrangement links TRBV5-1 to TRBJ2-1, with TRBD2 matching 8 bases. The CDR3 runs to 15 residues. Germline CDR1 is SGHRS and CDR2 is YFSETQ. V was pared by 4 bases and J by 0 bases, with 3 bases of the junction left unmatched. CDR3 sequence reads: CASSPGGASYNEQFF. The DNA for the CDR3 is TGCGCCAGCAGCCCGGGGGGGGCCTCCTACAATGAGCAGTTCTTC. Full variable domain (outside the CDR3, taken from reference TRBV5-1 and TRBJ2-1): KAGVTQTPRYLIKTRGQQVTLSCSPISGHRSVSWYQQTPGQGLQFLFEYFSETQRNKGNFPGRFSGRQFSNSRSEMNVSTLELGDSALYLCASSPGGASYNEQFFGPGTRLTVL.

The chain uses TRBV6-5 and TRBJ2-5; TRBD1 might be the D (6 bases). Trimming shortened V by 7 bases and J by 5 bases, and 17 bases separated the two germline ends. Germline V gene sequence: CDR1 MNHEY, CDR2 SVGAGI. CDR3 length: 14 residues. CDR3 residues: CASTRGQLAETQYF. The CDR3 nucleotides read TGTGCCAGCACCAGGGGTCAGTTGGCGGAGACCCAGTACTTC.

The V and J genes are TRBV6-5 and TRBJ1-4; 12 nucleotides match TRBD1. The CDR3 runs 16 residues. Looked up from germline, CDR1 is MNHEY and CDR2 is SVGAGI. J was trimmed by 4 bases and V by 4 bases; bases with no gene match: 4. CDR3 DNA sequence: TGTGCCAGCAGTTGGGACAGGGGGCGCGTTAATGAAAAACTGTTTTTT. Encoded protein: CASSWDRGRVNEKLFF.

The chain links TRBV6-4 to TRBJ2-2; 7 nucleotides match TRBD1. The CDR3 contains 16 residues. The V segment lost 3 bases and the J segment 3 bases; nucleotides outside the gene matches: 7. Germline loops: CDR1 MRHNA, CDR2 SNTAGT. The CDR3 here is CASSEGWDRHTGELFF. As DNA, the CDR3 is TGTGCCAGCAGTGAAGGTTGGGACAGACACACCGGGGAGCTGTTTTTT.

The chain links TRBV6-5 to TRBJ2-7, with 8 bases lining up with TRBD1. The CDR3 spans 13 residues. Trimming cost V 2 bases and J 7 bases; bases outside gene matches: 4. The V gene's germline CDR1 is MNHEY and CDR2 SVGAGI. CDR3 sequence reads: CASSYDRGKEQYF. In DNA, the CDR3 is TGTGCCAGCAGTTACGACAGGGGAAAAGAGCAGTACTTC.

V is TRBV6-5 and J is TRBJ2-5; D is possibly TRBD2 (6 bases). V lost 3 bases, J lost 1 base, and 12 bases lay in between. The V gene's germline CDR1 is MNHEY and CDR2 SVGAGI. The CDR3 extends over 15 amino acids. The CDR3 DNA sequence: TGTGCCAGCAGTTATCGGGGGACCATCCAAGAGACCCAGTACTTC. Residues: CASSYRGTIQETQYF.

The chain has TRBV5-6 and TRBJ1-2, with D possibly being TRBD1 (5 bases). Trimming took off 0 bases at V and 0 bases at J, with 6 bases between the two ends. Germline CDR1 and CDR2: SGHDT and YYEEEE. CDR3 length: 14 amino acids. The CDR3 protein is CASSLDRTNYGYTF. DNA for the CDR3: TGTGCCAGCAGCTTGGACAGGACTAACTATGGCTACACCTTC.

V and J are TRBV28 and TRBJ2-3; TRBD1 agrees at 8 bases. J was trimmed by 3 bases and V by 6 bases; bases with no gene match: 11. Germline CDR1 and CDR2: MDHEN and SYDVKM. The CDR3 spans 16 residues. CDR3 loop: CASSYRTGMWTDTQYF. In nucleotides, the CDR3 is TGTGCCAGCAGCTATAGGACAGGGATGTGGACAGATACGCAGTATTTT. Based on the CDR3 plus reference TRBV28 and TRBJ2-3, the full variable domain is DVKVTQSSRYLVKRTGEKVFLECVQDMDHENMFWYRQDPGLGLRLIYFSYDVKMKEKGDIPEGYSVSREKKERFSLILESASTNQTSMYLCASSYRTGMWTDTQYFGPGTRLTVL.

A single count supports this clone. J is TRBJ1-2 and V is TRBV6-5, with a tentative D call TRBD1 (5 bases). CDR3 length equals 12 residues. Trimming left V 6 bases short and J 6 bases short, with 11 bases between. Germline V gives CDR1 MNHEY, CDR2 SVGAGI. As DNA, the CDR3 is TGTGCCAGCAGCCCTGGGGCGAATGGCTACACCTTC. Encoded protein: CASSPGANGYTF.

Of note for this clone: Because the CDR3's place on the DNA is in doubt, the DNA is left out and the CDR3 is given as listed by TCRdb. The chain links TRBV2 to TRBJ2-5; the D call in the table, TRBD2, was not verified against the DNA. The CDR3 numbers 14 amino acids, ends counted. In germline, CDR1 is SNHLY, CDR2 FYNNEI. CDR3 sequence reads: CASSTSGGEETQYF.